This TCR beta chain was recovered during a study of Ad26.COV2.S vaccination and SARS-CoV-2 variants. Study findings and constraints: The TCR breadth and depth analyses may have produced an underestimate of total T cell responses. Those who received the vaccine showed greater spike-specific TCR breadth than those given placebo.

Indicated treatment: some 19 received Ad26.COV2.S at low or high dose, single or two shots; 5 received placebo; per-sample allocation not given. After the first vaccine or placebo injection, samples were drawn on day 63. SARS-CoV-2 spike from the Wuhan strain was encoded by the vaccine, an Ad26 vector. This table comes from immunoSEQ multiplex PCR, and its TCRdb copy is limited to in-frame clones, with some not included. The sample holds about 440,000 clones, about nine tenths seen once. As regards this clone: Its matching antigen is unknown.

With 7 bases clipped from V and 2 bases from J, the junction kept 7 bases outside the gene matches. Germline-derived CDR1 and CDR2 are LGHDT and YNNKEL (reference sequence). This CDR3 spans 14 amino acids. The receptor's source is a person aged 18-60 years who received the Ad26.COV2.S COVID-19 vaccine or a placebo. This chain connects TRBV3-1 (or the pseudogene TRBV3-2) to TRBJ1-1; 7 bases line up with TRBD1. The material was peripheral blood, obtained in a trial of Ad26.COV2.S vaccine versus placebo. The CDR3 loop reads CASTTGDSNTEAFF. The CDR3 DNA reads TGTGCCAGCACTACGGGGGACAGCAACACTGAAGCTTTCTTT.